This record covers a single T cell receptor (beta chain). Its antigen is currently unknown. These data come from a study of neoadjuvant anti-PD-1 for oral cavity cancer. Study information: Most patients had three to four biweekly doses of 3 mg/kg nivolumab before resection. Around day 43, patients without progression received a fourth nivolumab dose before surgery. Whole-study findings and limits: With three patients per group, TCR findings need larger cohorts.

From germline, CDR1 is SGHAT and CDR2 FQNNGV. The CDR3 consists of 13 residues. The germline V and J ends were trimmed by 1 base and 10 bases, with 8 bases remaining between them. Repertoires were generated with immunoSEQ multiplex PCR, while TCRdb's copy carries only in-frame clones and drops some. Of 9,500 to 15,000 clones listed, about 61% are singletons. The chain has TRBV11-2 and TRBJ2-6; tentatively, D is TRBD2 (5 bases). The clonotype originates from a person aged 35-79 years with oral cavity squamous cell carcinoma. The donor label of this sample is uncertain. The sample was tumor tissue, taken before nivolumab (anti-PD-1) treatment. The DNA for the CDR3 is TGTGCCAGCAGCTTAGGCGGGTTTAACGTCCTGACTTTC. Its translation is CASSLGGFNVLTF. Full variable domain (outside the CDR3, taken from reference TRBV11-2 and TRBJ2-6): EAGVAQSPRYKIIEKRQSVAFWCNPISGHATLYWYQQILGQGPKLLIQFQNNGVVDDSQLPKDRFSAERLKGVDSTLKIQPAKLEDSAVYLCASSLGGFNVLTFGAGSRLTVL.